This record concerns one TCR beta chain sequence. This specimen comes from a study of blood T cell repertoires in COVID-19. Generated by immunoSEQ multiplex PCR, the TCRdb table keeps only in-frame clones and is missing some. This table holds more than 55,000 clones, over 70% found once. The CDR3 covers 15 residues. The ends lost 7 bases at V and 3 bases at J; junction bases unmatched: 6. CDR1 and CDR2 from the germline V gene are SNHLY and FYNNEI. The V call is TRBV2, the J call TRBJ2-1, with 10 bases fitting TRBD2. The TCR originated in a man aged 55 to 70 with acute or convalescent COVID-19. Source material: peripheral blood. DNA for the CDR3: TGTGCCAGCAAAGATGGACTAGCGGTCTACAATGAGCAGTTCTTC. Protein: CASKDGLAVYNEQFF.